The 15 T cell receptor beta chains given below trace back to one sample, sequenced in a study of cytomegalovirus exposure and HLA in healthy donors. Primers included in the PCR were 60 Vbeta and 13 Jbeta primers. Sequencing used immunoSEQ multiplex PCR; TCRdb keeps in-frame clones, though not all of them. The sample carries hundreds of thousands of clones, 78% recorded once. The sample taken for sequencing was PBMCs. The receptors come from a male donor in good health and CMV-seronegative.

A remark on this clone: The junction departs from the called germline gene at one end, perhaps through a read error. In DNA form, the CDR3 reads TGTGCCGGCAGTTACAATTCAGGTGACAATCAGCCCCAGCATTTT. This codes for CAGSYNSGDNQPQHF. The chain is built from TRBV6-6 and TRBJ1-5; no definite D call. The germline CDR1 and CDR2 sequences are MNHNY and SVGAGI (reference sequence). This CDR3 contains 15 residues.

J is TRBJ2-7 and V is TRBV7-9; unclear D gene. CDR1 and CDR2 from the germline V gene are SEHNR and FQNEAQ (reference sequence). This CDR3 spans 15 amino acids. The V end lost 0 bases, the J end lost 5 bases, and 14 bases lay between the germline ends. The CDR3 sequence is CASSLAHGQSNEQYF. The CDR3 nucleotides are TGTGCCAGCAGCTTAGCTCATGGGCAGTCAAACGAGCAGTACTTC. The full variable domain, rest sourced from reference TRBV7-9 and TRBJ2-7, is DTGVSQNPRHKITKRGQNVTFRCDPISEHNRLYWYRQTLGQGPEFLTYFQNEAQLEKSRLLSDRFSAERPKGSFSTLEIQRTEQGDSAMYLCASSLAHGQSNEQYFGPGTRLTVT.

V and J are TRBV4-2 and TRBJ2-2, with 8 bases matching TRBD1. Unmatched junction bases numbered 14, after V lost 1 base and J lost 4 bases. The CDR3 loop spans 19 amino acids. Germline CDR1 is LGHNA and CDR2 is YNFKEQ. The CDR3 nucleotides are TGTGCCAGCAGCCAAGCCCTAAGCGGAGGGACAGGACTCACCGGGGAGCTGTTTTTT. It is translated as CASSQALSGGTGLTGELFF.

This CDR3 reads CASSAGTSTDTQYF. The CDR3 DNA reads as TGTGCCAGTAGTGCGGGAACTAGCACAGATACGCAGTATTTT. This chain links TRBV19 with TRBJ2-3, with D perhaps matching TRBD2 (6 bases). This CDR3 has 14 amino acids. Germline assignment: CDR1 LNHDA and CDR2 SQIVND (reference sequence). The V end lost 5 bases, the J end lost 0 bases, and 9 bases lay between the germline ends.

The table lists this clone with a count of one. The J gene is TRBJ2-7, the V gene TRBV4-1; D remains ambiguous. Germline-derived CDR1 and CDR2 are MGHRA and YSYEKL. Trimming took off 7 bases at V and 1 base at J, with 23 bases between the two ends. The CDR3 covers 17 residues. The CDR3 DNA is TGCGCCAGCACCCTCGAGAGGTACTCGCGCGTTTCCTACGAGCAGTACTTC. Encoded protein: CASTLERYSRVSYEQYF.

The chain recombines TRBV28 with TRBJ1-2, with D possibly being TRBD1 (5 bases). This CDR3 comprises 14 residues. Per germline, CDR1 MDHEN and CDR2 SYDVKM. Trimming removed 3 bases at V and 4 bases at J, with 12 bases between. The CDR3 region has the DNA TGTGCCAGCAGTTTGCACAGGCGGTCCTATGGCTACACCTTC. It specifies CASSLHRRSYGYTF.

This clone was recorded only once. The chain links TRBV11-2 to TRBJ2-7, with D perhaps matching TRBD2 (6 bases). CDR1 SGHAT and CDR2 FQNNGV come from the germline V gene. V was cut by 8 bases and J by 0 bases, with 14 bases left in between. This CDR3 has 14 amino acids. CDR3 in DNA: TGTGCCAGCGGGGGGAGCGGCTCCTCCTACGAGCAGTACTTC. Its translation is CASGGSGSSYEQYF.

V usage is TRBV13 and J usage is TRBJ2-2; D may be TRBD2 (6 bases). The CDR3 extends over 16 amino acids. V lost 5 bases to trimming and J lost 0 bases, with 13 bases between them. Germline V gene lookup returns CDR1 PRHDT and CDR2 FYEKMQ (reference sequence). CDR3 protein: CASSPWGDANTGELFF. The CDR3 DNA is TGTGCCAGCAGCCCGTGGGGGGACGCGAACACCGGGGAGCTGTTTTTT.

This chain joins TRBV11-2 and TRBJ2-7, with 9 bases matching TRBD2. J lost 4 bases, V lost 7 bases, and 11 bases had no gene match. CDR1 is SGHAT and CDR2 is FQNNGV in the germline V gene. The CDR3 runs 15 residues. The CDR3 is CASTSSASGAYEQYF. CDR3 bases: TGTGCCAGCACCTCTTCGGCTAGCGGGGCGTACGAGCAGTACTTC.

This chain uses TRBV29-1 with TRBJ2-7; 9 nucleotides line up with TRBD1. The germline gives CDR1 SQVTM, CDR2 ANQGSEA. After removal of 1 base from V and 6 bases from J, the junction contained 4 bases not matched to a gene. The CDR3 has 13 amino acids. CDR3 amino acids: CSVEGGTGPEQYF. The CDR3 DNA reads as TGCAGCGTTGAAGGAGGGACAGGGCCCGAGCAGTACTTC.

V gene TRBV28 combines with J gene TRBJ1-5, with D maybe TRBD1 (5 bases). This CDR3 has 17 amino acids. Germline V gene lookup returns CDR1 MDHEN and CDR2 SYDVKM. The ends were cut back, 5 bases at V and 0 bases at J, with 17 bases in the middle. CDR3 sequence: CASSPFGGFDSNQPQHF. The CDR3 DNA reads as TGTGCCAGCAGTCCGTTCGGGGGGTTCGATAGCAATCAGCCCCAGCATTTT.

V usage is TRBV29-1 and J usage is TRBJ2-5, with 9 bases lining up with TRBD1. The tail of the sequence fits TRBJ2-7 better, so the J call may be wrong. Germline CDR1 and CDR2: SQVTM and ANQGSEA. The CDR3 is 16 residues long. The CDR3 sequence: CSVEEIAGTGSHEQYF. The CDR3 DNA is TGCAGCGTTGAAGAGATCGCCGGGACAGGGAGCCACGAGCAGTACTTC.

The chain combines TRBV7-3 with TRBJ1-2, with 7 bases aligning to TRBD1. The CDR3 length is 14 residues. Trimming cost V 5 bases and J 4 bases; bases outside gene matches: 7. Germline-derived CDR1 and CDR2 are SGHTA and FQGTGA. CDR3 sequence: CASSPEGQIYGYTF. DNA of the CDR3: TGTGCCAGCAGCCCAGAGGGACAGATCTATGGCTACACCTTC.

This chain joins TRBV16 and TRBJ1-2; 11 bases align to TRBD1. Germline-derived CDR1 and CDR2 are KGHSY and FQNENV. The V gene end was trimmed by 3 bases and the J gene end by 5 bases; junction bases not matched to a gene: 11. The CDR3 contains 17 residues. The CDR3 DNA reads TGTGCCAGCAGCCAGCTCGGGACAGGGGGACGGTCGTATGGCTACACCTTC. Amino acid sequence: CASSQLGTGGRSYGYTF.

The CDR3 coding sequence is TGTGCCAGCAGTTTAAGCACTAGCGTAACCTACGAGCAGTACTTC. Protein product: CASSLSTSVTYEQYF. The chain recombines TRBV27 with TRBJ2-7, with 7 bases matching TRBD2. The CDR3 is 15 amino acids. The ends lost 2 bases at V and 2 bases at J; junction bases unmatched: 6. Looked up from germline, CDR1 is MNHEY and CDR2 is SMNVEV (reference sequence).